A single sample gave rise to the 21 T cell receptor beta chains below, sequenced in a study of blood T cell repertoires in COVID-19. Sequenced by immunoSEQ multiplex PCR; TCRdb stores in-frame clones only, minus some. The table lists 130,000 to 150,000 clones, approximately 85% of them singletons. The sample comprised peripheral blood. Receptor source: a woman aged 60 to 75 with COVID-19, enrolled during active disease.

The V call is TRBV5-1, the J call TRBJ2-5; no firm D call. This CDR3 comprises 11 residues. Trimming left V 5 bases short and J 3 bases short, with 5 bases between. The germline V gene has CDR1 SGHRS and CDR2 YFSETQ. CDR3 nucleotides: TGCGCCAGCAGTATCGAAGAGACCCAGTACTTC. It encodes CASSIEETQYF.

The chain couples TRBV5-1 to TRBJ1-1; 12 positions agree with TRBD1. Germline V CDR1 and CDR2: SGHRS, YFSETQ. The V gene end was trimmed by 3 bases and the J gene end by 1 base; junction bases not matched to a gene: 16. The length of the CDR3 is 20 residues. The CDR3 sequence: CASSSIRVGQGAFGNTEAFF. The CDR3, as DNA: TGCGCCAGCAGCTCTATAAGGGTGGGACAGGGGGCATTTGGGAACACTGAAGCTTTCTTT.

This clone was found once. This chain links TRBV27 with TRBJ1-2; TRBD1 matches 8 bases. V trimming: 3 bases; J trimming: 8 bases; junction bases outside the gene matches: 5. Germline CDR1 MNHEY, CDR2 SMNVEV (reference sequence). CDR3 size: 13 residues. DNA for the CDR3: TGTGCCAGCAGTTTCGGACAGGGTAACGGCTACACCTTC. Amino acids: CASSFGQGNGYTF.

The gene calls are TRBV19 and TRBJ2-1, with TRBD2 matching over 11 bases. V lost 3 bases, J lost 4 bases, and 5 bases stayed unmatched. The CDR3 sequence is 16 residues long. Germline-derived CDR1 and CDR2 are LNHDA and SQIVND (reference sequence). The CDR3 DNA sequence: TGTGCCAGTAGTATTTTAGCGGGGGGGGTTTACAATGAGCAGTTCTTC. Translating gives CASSILAGGVYNEQFF.

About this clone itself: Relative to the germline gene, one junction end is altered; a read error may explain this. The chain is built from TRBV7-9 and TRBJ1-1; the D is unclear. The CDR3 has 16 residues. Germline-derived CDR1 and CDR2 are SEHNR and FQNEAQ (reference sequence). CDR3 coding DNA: TGTGCCAGCAGATTAGACGTAAGAGGAATGAACACTGAAGCTTTCTTT. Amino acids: CASRLDVRGMNTEAFF.

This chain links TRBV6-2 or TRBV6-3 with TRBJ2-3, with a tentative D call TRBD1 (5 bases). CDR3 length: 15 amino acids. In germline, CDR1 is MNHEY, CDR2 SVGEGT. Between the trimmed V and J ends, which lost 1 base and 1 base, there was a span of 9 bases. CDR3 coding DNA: TGTGCCAGCAGTTACTGGCAGGGTGGCACAGATACGCAGTATTTT. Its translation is CASSYWQGGTDTQYF.

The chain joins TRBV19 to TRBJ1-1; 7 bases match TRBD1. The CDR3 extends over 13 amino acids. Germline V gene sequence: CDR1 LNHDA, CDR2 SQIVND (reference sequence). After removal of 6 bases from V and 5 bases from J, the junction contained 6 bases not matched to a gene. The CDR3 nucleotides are TGTGCCAGTAGGCGACAGGGAAGGACTGAAGCTTTCTTT. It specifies CASRRQGRTEAFF. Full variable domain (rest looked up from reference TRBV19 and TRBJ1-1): DGGITQSPKYLFRKEGQNVTLSCEQNLNHDAMYWYRQDPGQGLRLIYYSQIVNDFQKGDIAEGYSVSREKKESFPLTVTSAQKNPTAFYLCASRRQGRTEAFFGQGTRLTVV.

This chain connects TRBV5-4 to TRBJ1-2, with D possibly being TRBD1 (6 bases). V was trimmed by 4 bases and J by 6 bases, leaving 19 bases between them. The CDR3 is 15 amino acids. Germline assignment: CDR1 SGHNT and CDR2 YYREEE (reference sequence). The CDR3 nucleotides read TGTGCCAGCAGCAGGGAGGGCAGGGGTGTAGATGGCTACACCTTC. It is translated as CASSREGRGVDGYTF.

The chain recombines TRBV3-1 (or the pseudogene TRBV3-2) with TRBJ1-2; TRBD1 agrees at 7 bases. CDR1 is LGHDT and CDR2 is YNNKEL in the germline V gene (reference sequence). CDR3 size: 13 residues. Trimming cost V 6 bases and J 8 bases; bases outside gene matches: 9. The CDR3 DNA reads TGTGCCAGCAGACAACAGGGGATGTGGGGCTACACCTTC. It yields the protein CASRQQGMWGYTF.

CDR3 in DNA: TGCGCCAGCAGGAGGACTCCAACTAATGAAAAACTGTTTTTT. Translation: CASRRTPTNEKLFF. The genes are TRBV23-1 and TRBJ1-4, with no clear D. TRBV23-1 is treated as an ORF (open reading frame) with a function not yet certain. V lost 6 bases and J 0 bases, leaving 8 bases between the germline ends. This CDR3 spans 14 amino acids.

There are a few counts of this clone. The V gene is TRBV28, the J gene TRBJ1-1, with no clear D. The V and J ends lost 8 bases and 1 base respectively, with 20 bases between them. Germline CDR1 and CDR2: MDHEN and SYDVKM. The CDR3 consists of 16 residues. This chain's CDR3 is CASPPGRGSANTEAFF. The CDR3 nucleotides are TGTGCCAGCCCCCCTGGACGGGGATCGGCGAACACTGAAGCTTTCTTT.

The CDR3 sequence: CASSLMWTAMNTEAFF. CDR3 DNA: TGTGCCAGTAGTCTAATGTGGACAGCGATGAACACTGAAGCTTTCTTT. The V call is TRBV19, the J call TRBJ1-1; maybe TRBD1 (6 bases). Trimming cost V 5 bases and J 0 bases, with 16 bases left between them. The germline V gene has CDR1 LNHDA and CDR2 SQIVND (reference sequence). This CDR3 has 16 amino acids.

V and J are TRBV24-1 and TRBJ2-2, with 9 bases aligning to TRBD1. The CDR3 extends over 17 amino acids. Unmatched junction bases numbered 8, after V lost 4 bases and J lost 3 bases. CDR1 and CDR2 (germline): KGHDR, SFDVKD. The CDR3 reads CATSETTGGADTGELFF. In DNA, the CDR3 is TGTGCCACCAGTGAGACAACAGGGGGCGCCGACACCGGGGAGCTGTTTTTT.

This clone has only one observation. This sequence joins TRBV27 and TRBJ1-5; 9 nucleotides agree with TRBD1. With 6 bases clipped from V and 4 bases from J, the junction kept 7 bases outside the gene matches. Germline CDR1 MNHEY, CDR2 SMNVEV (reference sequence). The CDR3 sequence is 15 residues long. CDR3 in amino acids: CASSPPGQGNQPQHF. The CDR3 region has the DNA TGTGCCAGCAGCCCTCCGGGACAGGGAAATCAGCCCCAGCATTTT.

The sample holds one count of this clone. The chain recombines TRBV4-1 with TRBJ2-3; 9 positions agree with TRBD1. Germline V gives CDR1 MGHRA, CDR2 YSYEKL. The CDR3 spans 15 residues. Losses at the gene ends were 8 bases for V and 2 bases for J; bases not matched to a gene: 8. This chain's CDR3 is CASSRQGEDTDTQYF. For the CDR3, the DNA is TGCGCCAGCTCCCGACAGGGGGAAGACACAGATACGCAGTATTTT.

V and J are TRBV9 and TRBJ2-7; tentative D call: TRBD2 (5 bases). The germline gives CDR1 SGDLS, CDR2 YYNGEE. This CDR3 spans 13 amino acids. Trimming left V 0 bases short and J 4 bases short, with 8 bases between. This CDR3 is CASSVVPGYEQYF. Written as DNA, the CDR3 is TGTGCCAGCAGCGTAGTTCCGGGGTACGAGCAGTACTTC. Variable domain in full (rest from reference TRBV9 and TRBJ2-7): DSGVTQTPKHLITATGQRVTLRCSPRSGDLSVYWYQQSLDQGLQFLIQYYNGEERAKGNILERFSAQQFPDLHSELNLSSLELGDSALYFCASSVVPGYEQYFGPGTRLTVT.

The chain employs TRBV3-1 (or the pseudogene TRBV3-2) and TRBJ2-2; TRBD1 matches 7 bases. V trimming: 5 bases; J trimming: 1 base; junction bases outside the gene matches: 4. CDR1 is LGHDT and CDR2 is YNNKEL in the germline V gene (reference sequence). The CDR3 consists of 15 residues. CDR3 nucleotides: TGTGCCAGCAGCTACGGACAGGAGAACACCGGGGAGCTGTTTTTT. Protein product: CASSYGQENTGELFF.

The CDR3 loop reads CAWSDRSEKLFF. The CDR3 DNA reads TGTGCCTGGAGTGATCGGTCTGAAAAACTGTTTTTT. The chain links TRBV30 to TRBJ1-4; no reliable D call. Germline V gives CDR1 GTSNPN, CDR2 SVGIG (reference sequence). V gave up 1 base and J gave up 7 bases, with 7 bases separating them. This CDR3 has 12 residues.

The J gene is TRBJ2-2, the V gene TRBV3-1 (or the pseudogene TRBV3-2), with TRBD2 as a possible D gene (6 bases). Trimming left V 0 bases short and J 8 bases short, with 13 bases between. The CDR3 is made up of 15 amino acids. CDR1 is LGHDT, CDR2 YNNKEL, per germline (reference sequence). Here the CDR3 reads CASSQDGGVGGELFF. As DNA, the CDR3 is TGTGCCAGCAGCCAAGACGGCGGGGTGGGAGGGGAGCTGTTTTTT.

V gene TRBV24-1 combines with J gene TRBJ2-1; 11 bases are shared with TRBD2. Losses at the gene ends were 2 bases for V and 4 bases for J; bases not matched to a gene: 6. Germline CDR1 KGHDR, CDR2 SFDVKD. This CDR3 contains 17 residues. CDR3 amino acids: CATSDSGTSGPYNEQFF. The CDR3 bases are TGTGCCACCAGTGATTCTGGGACTAGCGGACCATACAATGAGCAGTTCTTC.

Here the CDR3 DNA reads TGTGCCAGCAGCCTAAGCGGTCTTAGCAATCAGCCCCAGCATTTT. Its protein product is CASSLSGLSNQPQHF. The chain couples TRBV9 to TRBJ1-5; D gene uncertain. The CDR3 runs to 15 residues. The V end lost 4 bases, the J end lost 0 bases, and 11 bases lay between the germline ends. Germline V gene sequence: CDR1 SGDLS, CDR2 YYNGEE.